The 20 T cell receptor beta chains below all came from one sample that was sequenced in a study of beta chain features in type 1 diabetes. The entirety of the isolated RNA underwent reverse transcription, so expressed TCRB transcripts were sequenced. Assay: immunoSEQ multiplex PCR; the TCRdb copy retains only in-frame clones and omits some. The sample carries 140,000 or so clones, about 9.4% recorded once. What was sequenced was naive CD4+ T cells from blood. These receptors were obtained from a man aged 18 to 29 in good health.

The chain links TRBV7-9 to TRBJ2-5; TRBD1 agrees at 8 bases. The last part of the DNA fits TRBJ2-7 better; the J call may be wrong. The germline CDR1 and CDR2 sequences are SEHNR and FQNEAQ (reference sequence). This CDR3 comprises 13 residues. CDR3 DNA sequence: TGTGCCAGCAGCCAGGGGGCCACCTACGAGCAGTACTTC. Encoded protein: CASSQGATYEQYF.

In its sample, this clone was seen a few times. Here the CDR3 reads CASSNRDGNEQFF. CDR3 bases: TGCGCCAGCAGCAACAGGGATGGCAATGAGCAGTTCTTC. The V gene is TRBV5-1, the J gene TRBJ2-1, with D possibly being TRBD1 (6 bases). The CDR3 consists of 13 residues. V shed 4 bases and J shed 6 bases, with 11 bases lying between them. The germline CDR1 and CDR2 sequences are SGHRS and YFSETQ.

V usage is TRBV29-1 and J usage is TRBJ1-2, with 10 bases lining up with TRBD1. The CDR3 is made up of 14 amino acids. Trimming took 6 bases from V and 6 from J; bases not matched to a gene: 10. Germline V gene data show CDR1 as SQVTM and CDR2 as ANQGSEA. CDR3 in DNA: TGCAGCGTCGAACCGGGACAGGGGCTGGATGGCTACACCTTC. It codes for CSVEPGQGLDGYTF.

The rearrangement links TRBV5-1 to TRBJ2-2; D is perhaps TRBD1 (6 bases). Germline V gene data show CDR1 as SGHRS and CDR2 as YFSETQ. V was trimmed by 3 bases and J by 0 bases, leaving 9 bases between them. The CDR3 spans 15 residues. The CDR3 region is CASSSGTTNTGELFF. In nucleotides, the CDR3 is TGCGCCAGCAGCTCCGGGACAACGAACACCGGGGAGCTGTTTTTT.

This clone was observed a few times. The chain combines TRBV20-1 with TRBJ1-2, with D tentatively TRBD1 (5 bases). This CDR3 contains 10 residues. The V and J ends lost 7 bases and 7 bases respectively, with 10 bases between them. Germline CDR1 reads DFQATT; CDR2 reads SNEGSKA (reference sequence). CDR3 sequence: CSGRGAGYTF. CDR3 coding DNA: TGCAGTGGGAGGGGCGCTGGCTACACCTTC.

This clone was counted many times. This sequence joins TRBV29-1 and TRBJ2-5; D uncertain. The germline gives CDR1 SQVTM, CDR2 ANQGSEA. The CDR3 is made up of 10 amino acids. V lost 3 bases and J 5 bases, leaving 4 bases between the germline ends. CDR3 sequence reads: CSVDLETQYF. As DNA, the CDR3 is TGCAGCGTTGACTTGGAGACCCAGTACTTC.

This clone was observed a few times. J is TRBJ1-2 and V is TRBV28, with TRBD1 matching over 8 bases. This CDR3 spans 15 amino acids. The ends lost 3 bases at V and 4 bases at J; junction bases unmatched: 7. Germline assignment: CDR1 MDHEN and CDR2 SYDVKM. CDR3 nucleotides: TGTGCCAGCAGTTTTGGCGGACAGGGCGGCTATGGCTACACCTTC. Residues: CASSFGGQGGYGYTF.

The chain employs TRBV2 and TRBJ1-5; D is possibly TRBD1 (5 bases). CDR3 length equals 16 residues. The germline gives CDR1 SNHLY, CDR2 FYNNEI. Trimming took off 2 bases at V and 2 bases at J, with 13 bases between the two ends. The CDR3 region is CASSERTWGGNQPQHF. CDR3 in DNA: TGTGCCAGCAGTGAACGAACATGGGGGGGCAATCAGCCCCAGCATTTT.

Only a few counts were recorded for this clone. The chain combines TRBV20-1 with TRBJ1-1; possible D gene TRBD1, 5 bases. The CDR3 contains 10 residues. Trimming left V 3 bases short and J 6 bases short, with 5 bases between. Germline values: CDR1 DFQATT, CDR2 SNEGSKA (reference sequence). The CDR3 loop reads CSARTAEAFF. In DNA, the CDR3 is TGCAGTGCTAGGACAGCTGAAGCTTTCTTT.

This clone was seen more than once but under ten times. The CDR3 loop is CSAHQGAGGYEQYF. CDR3 nucleotides: TGCAGCGCTCACCAAGGAGCAGGGGGATACGAGCAGTACTTC. This chain uses TRBV29-1 with TRBJ2-7, with 7 bases matching TRBD1. Germline CDR1 SQVTM, CDR2 ANQGSEA. The CDR3 covers 14 residues. With 7 bases clipped from V and 4 bases from J, the junction kept 13 bases outside the gene matches.

This clone was seen a handful of times. The chain joins TRBV5-4 to TRBJ2-5, with 8 bases matching TRBD1. The ends lost 4 bases at V and 9 bases at J; junction bases unmatched: 11. Germline CDR1 reads SGHNT; CDR2 reads YYREEE (reference sequence). This CDR3 is 14 amino acids long. As DNA, the CDR3 is TGTGCCAGCAGCCCGACAGGGGTTGAGGCGGCCCAGTACTTC. This encodes CASSPTGVEAAQYF.

The chain has TRBV5-4 and TRBJ2-7, with 8 positions matching TRBD1. CDR3 length equals 14 residues. Germline V gene lookup returns CDR1 SGHNT and CDR2 YYREEE (reference sequence). Losses at the gene ends were 4 bases for V and 0 bases for J; bases not matched to a gene: 3. The CDR3 coding sequence is TGTGCCAGCAGCCGACAGGGGAGCTCCTACGAGCAGTACTTC. Its protein product is CASSRQGSSYEQYF.

The chain recombines TRBV18 with TRBJ2-7; perhaps TRBD2 as D (5 bases). The CDR3 is 12 amino acids. V lost 1 base and J 7 bases, leaving 8 bases between the germline ends. CDR1 KGHSH and CDR2 LQKENI come from the germline V gene. CDR3 amino acids: CASSPLSGEQYF. In DNA form, the CDR3 reads TGTGCCAGCTCACCACTCTCGGGAGAGCAGTACTTC.

In its sample, this clone was seen a few times. This sequence joins TRBV28 and TRBJ1-5; perhaps TRBD1 as D (5 bases). Per the germline V gene, CDR1 is MDHEN and CDR2 is SYDVKM. The V gene lost 7 bases and the J gene lost 3 bases, with 13 bases spanning the gap. The CDR3 is made up of 14 amino acids. As DNA, the CDR3 is TGTGCCAGCAATTTTGACAGTCTCAATCAGCCCCAGCATTTT. It codes for CASNFDSLNQPQHF.

This clone turned up a few times. This chain links TRBV10-3 with TRBJ1-2; TRBD1 matches at 8 bases. The CDR3 loop spans 15 amino acids. Losses at the gene ends were 2 bases for V and 4 bases for J; bases not matched to a gene: 6. In germline, CDR1 is ENHRY, CDR2 SYGVKD. The CDR3 here is CAISETGGLGYGYTF. CDR3 in DNA: TGTGCCATCAGTGAGACAGGGGGTCTCGGCTATGGCTACACCTTC.

This chain connects TRBV7-3 to TRBJ2-3; weak D call: TRBD1 (6 bases). There are 17 residues in the CDR3. Trimming stripped 5 bases from V and 2 bases from J, with 20 bases between. CDR1 SGHTA and CDR2 FQGTGA come from the germline V gene. For the CDR3, the DNA is TGTGCCAGCAGCCTCTCTCCGGACAGTTGGAACACAGATACGCAGTATTTT. Translating gives CASSLSPDSWNTDTQYF.

This clone was detected a few times. The genes are TRBV2 and TRBJ1-2; D is ambiguous. This CDR3 spans 14 amino acids. The V gene lost 2 bases and the J gene lost 7 bases, with 14 bases spanning the gap. Per germline, CDR1 SNHLY and CDR2 FYNNEI. The CDR3 sequence is CASSETSPGGGYTF. Written as DNA, the CDR3 is TGTGCCAGCAGTGAAACCTCTCCGGGAGGTGGCTACACCTTC.

The chain combines TRBV27 with TRBJ1-6; TRBD1 aligns across 8 bases. The germline V gene has CDR1 MNHEY and CDR2 SMNVEV (reference sequence). After removal of 6 bases from V and 6 bases from J, the junction contained 7 bases not matched to a gene. The CDR3 runs to 15 residues. CDR3 in amino acids: CASSPGQVLNSPLHF. The DNA of the CDR3 is TGTGCCAGCAGCCCGGGACAGGTCCTTAATTCACCCCTCCACTTT.

In this sample, this clone turned up a few times. The chain has TRBV9 and TRBJ2-7; tentative D call: TRBD1 (6 bases). The CDR3 length is 14 residues. Trimming took off 0 bases at V and 3 bases at J, with 10 bases between the two ends. CDR1 and CDR2 from the germline V gene are SGDLS and YYNGEE. The CDR3 sequence: CASSVDAQGYEQYF. CDR3 DNA: TGTGCCAGCAGCGTAGATGCACAGGGCTACGAGCAGTACTTC.

V is TRBV11-2 and J is TRBJ2-5, with TRBD1 matching 7 bases. V shed 4 bases and J 0 bases; nucleotides not matched to a gene: 2. Germline CDR1 reads SGHAT; CDR2 reads FQNNGV. CDR3 length: 14 amino acids. CDR3 sequence: CASSWDRNQETQYF. The CDR3 coding sequence is TGTGCCAGCAGCTGGGACAGAAACCAAGAGACCCAGTACTTC.